This passage covers 30 T cell receptor beta chains from one sample sequenced in a study of Tregs in tolerant kidney transplant recipients. Some clones are missing from TCRdb's copy, which holds only in-frame ones; the method was immunoSEQ multiplex PCR. The sample has 80,000 to 90,000 clones, just over 90% seen once; the top ten hold roughly 5%. Sequenced: CD8+ T cells from blood. These receptor sequences come from a human donor in good health.

The rearrangement uses TRBV7-9 and TRBJ2-7; TRBD1 aligns across 8 bases. CDR1 is SEHNR and CDR2 is FQNEAQ in the germline V gene (reference sequence). The junction had 9 bases not matched to a gene; V was cut back by 5 bases and J by 3 bases. The CDR3 runs to 15 residues. This CDR3 reads CASSDLDRDFYEQYF. As DNA, the CDR3 is TGTGCCAGCAGCGACCTGGACAGGGATTTCTACGAGCAGTACTTC.

The rearrangement links TRBV7-9 to TRBJ2-7; D is uncertain. Germline-derived CDR1 and CDR2 are SEHNR and FQNEAQ (reference sequence). The CDR3 covers 13 residues. The CDR3 nucleotides are TGTGCTACCGCAACACTCGGCTCCTACGAGCAGTACTTC. It translates to CATATLGSYEQYF.

J is TRBJ2-3 and V is TRBV10-3; 7 nucleotides align to TRBD1. V lost 4 bases, J lost 2 bases, and 18 bases stayed unmatched. The CDR3 runs to 19 residues. Germline CDR1 reads ENHRY; CDR2 reads SYGVKD. In DNA form, the CDR3 reads TGTGCCATCAGTGGAGGGGGCGGAGAAAACCCGGTAATCACAGATACGCAGTATTTT. It is translated as CAISGGGGENPVITDTQYF.

The chain carries TRBV6-5 and TRBJ2-5; the match to TRBD2 covers 10 bases. The CDR3 consists of 15 residues. V trimming: 8 bases; J trimming: 2 bases; junction bases outside the gene matches: 8. CDR1 MNHEY and CDR2 SVGAGI come from the germline V gene. The CDR3 sequence: CASLLGTSDQETQYF. Here the CDR3 DNA reads TGTGCCAGCCTCCTCGGGACTAGCGATCAAGAGACCCAGTACTTC.

The V and J genes are TRBV7-8 and TRBJ1-1, with D tentatively TRBD1 (6 bases). From germline, CDR1 is SGHVS and CDR2 FQNEAQ. Trimming took 5 bases from V and 13 from J, leaving 26 bases between them. The CDR3 covers 15 residues. The CDR3: CASSPPNSDRSAGFF. In DNA, the CDR3 is TGTGCCAGCAGCCCACCCAACTCCGACAGGTCTGCAGGTTTCTTT. The full variable domain, completed using reference TRBV7-8 and TRBJ1-1, is GAGVSQSPRYKVAKRGQDVALRCDPISGHVSLFWYQQALGQGPEFLTYFQNEAQLDKSGLPSDRFFAERPEGSVSTLKIQRTQQEDSAVYLCASSPPNSDRSAGFFGQGTRLTVV.

The J gene is TRBJ2-5, the V gene TRBV5-5, with TRBD1 matching over 8 bases. J was trimmed by 3 bases and V by 5 bases; bases with no gene match: 6. CDR1 and CDR2 (germline): SGHKS, YYEKEE (reference sequence). The CDR3 has 14 amino acids. The CDR3 DNA reads TGTGCCAGCAGGTCGGACAGGGTTAAAGAGACCCAGTACTTC. Protein sequence: CASRSDRVKETQYF. Supplemented by reference TRBV5-5 and TRBJ2-5, the full variable domain reads DAGVTQSPTHLIKTRGQQVTLRCSPISGHKSVSWYQQVLGQGPQFIFQYYEKEERGRGNFPDRFSARQFPNYSSELNVNALLLGDSALYLCASRSDRVKETQYFGPGTRLLVL.

The chain recombines TRBV11-2 with TRBJ2-7, with a weak D call TRBD2 (5 bases). Germline-derived CDR1 and CDR2 are SGHAT and FQNNGV. V lost 7 bases and J lost 6, with 25 bases in between. The CDR3 is made up of 16 amino acids. The CDR3 coding sequence is TGTGCCAGCACCCATTCGCCGGACTGGGCGAGGAGCGAGCAGTACTTC. Its protein is CASTHSPDWARSEQYF.

The rearrangement uses TRBV27 and TRBJ2-5; D not resolved. Per the germline V gene, CDR1 is MNHEY and CDR2 is SMNVEV (reference sequence). V was cut by 3 bases and J by 1 base, with 9 bases left in between. The CDR3 consists of 14 residues. The CDR3 reads CASSFSSSQETQYF. In DNA, the CDR3 is TGTGCCAGCAGTTTCTCTTCGAGCCAAGAGACCCAGTACTTC.

This clone has only one observation. The rearrangement joins TRBV6-5 to TRBJ1-1, with D perhaps TRBD1 (6 bases). The germline V gene has CDR1 MNHEY and CDR2 SVGAGI. The CDR3 is 13 residues long. The V gene lost 0 bases and the J gene lost 5 bases, with 7 bases spanning the gap. Here the CDR3 reads CASSYSQGTEAFF. CDR3 in DNA: TGTGCCAGCAGTTACTCACAGGGAACTGAAGCTTTCTTT.

The chain recombines TRBV5-6 with TRBJ1-1; D call uncertain. The CDR3 totals 13 residues. CDR1 and CDR2 from the germline V gene are SGHDT and YYEEEE. V lost 0 bases and J 0 bases, leaving 3 bases between the germline ends. CDR3 sequence (DNA): TGTGCCAGCAGCTTGGTAATGAACACTGAAGCTTTCTTT. Its protein is CASSLVMNTEAFF.

The V and J genes are TRBV18 and TRBJ2-1; the D gene could be TRBD1 or TRBD2 (6 bases each). V lost 3 bases, J lost 6 bases, and 21 bases lay in between. Per the germline V gene, CDR1 is KGHSH and CDR2 is LQKENI. This CDR3 has 17 residues. CDR3 amino acids: CASSPLGGNLFFNEQFF. CDR3 bases: TGTGCCAGCTCACCTCTGGGGGGCAACCTATTTTTCAATGAGCAGTTCTTC.

V is TRBV5-5 and J is TRBJ1-4, with D perhaps TRBD1 (6 bases). The ends were cut back, 2 bases at V and 8 bases at J, with 13 bases in the middle. Per germline, CDR1 SGHKS and CDR2 YYEKEE (reference sequence). This CDR3 has 14 residues. The CDR3 loop reads CASSFFQGREKLFF. The CDR3 nucleotides are TGTGCCAGCAGCTTTTTCCAGGGGAGGGAAAAACTGTTTTTT.

This chain uses TRBV11-2 with TRBJ2-5; maybe TRBD1 (7 bases). Trimming stripped 2 bases from V and 4 bases from J, with 11 bases between. The CDR3 runs 14 residues. Germline CDR1 reads SGHAT; CDR2 reads FQNNGV. The chain's CDR3 is CASSLNRGGETQYF. DNA for the CDR3: TGTGCCAGCAGCTTAAACAGGGGAGGAGAGACCCAGTACTTC.

V and J are TRBV7-6 and TRBJ2-1; a possible D gene is TRBD1 (6 bases). The CDR3 covers 14 residues. CDR1 is SGHVS, CDR2 FNYEAQ, per germline. Between the trimmed V and J ends, which lost 5 bases and 7 bases, there was a span of 15 bases. Here the CDR3 reads CASSLGGRGNEQFF. In DNA, the CDR3 is TGTGCCAGCAGCCTGGGCGGCAGGGGTAATGAGCAGTTCTTC.

The V and J genes are TRBV15 and TRBJ2-5; 11 bases are shared with TRBD1. This CDR3 comprises 17 residues. J lost 5 bases, V lost 3 bases, and 11 bases had no gene match. Germline V gene lookup returns CDR1 LNHNV and CDR2 YYDKDF (reference sequence). CDR3 DNA: TGTGCCACCAGCAGGGACAGGGGGCGAAGGGTTGCGGAGACCCAGTACTTC. Translation gives CATSRDRGRRVAETQYF. The full variable domain, completed using reference TRBV15 and TRBJ2-5, is DAMVIQNPRYQVTQFGKPVTLSCSQTLNHNVMYWYQQKSSQAPKLLFHYYDKDFNNEADTPDNFQSRRPNTSFCFLDIRSPGLGDTAMYLCATSRDRGRRVAETQYFGPGTRLLVL.

The genes are TRBV7-9 and TRBJ2-1; D is unresolved. There are 15 residues in the CDR3. Trimming pared 3 bases from V and 5 bases from J, leaving 14 bases between. Germline CDR1 is SEHNR and CDR2 is FQNEAQ (reference sequence). The CDR3: CASSFEIGIDNEQFF. The CDR3 DNA is TGTGCCAGCAGCTTCGAAATAGGGATTGACAATGAGCAGTTCTTC.

This clone showed up just once. The genes are TRBV7-6 and TRBJ1-4; 8 bases line up with TRBD1. V was clipped by 2 bases and J by 4 bases; unmatched bases: 3. The CDR3 is made up of 15 amino acids. Germline CDR1 is SGHVS and CDR2 is FNYEAQ. CDR3 DNA: TGTGCCAGCAGCTTACAGGGGGCTTTTAATGAAAAACTGTTTTTT. It translates to CASSLQGAFNEKLFF.

This clone was picked up a small number of times. The chain uses TRBV5-1 and TRBJ2-7; possibly TRBD1 for D (5 bases). The CDR3 is 13 residues long. Trimming took off 4 bases at V and 3 bases at J, with 11 bases between the two ends. The V gene's germline CDR1 is SGHRS and CDR2 YFSETQ. CDR3 nucleotides: TGCGCCAGCAGCCTTGACAGATACTACGAGCAGTACTTC. Its translation is CASSLDRYYEQYF.

The chain recombines TRBV4-1 with TRBJ2-3; TRBD1 matches at 8 bases. V lost 3 bases and J lost 4; bases outside the gene matches: 12. The CDR3 loop spans 17 amino acids. CDR1 MGHRA and CDR2 YSYEKL come from the germline V gene. Here the CDR3 reads CASSQRTGPGFSDTQYF. In DNA form, the CDR3 reads TGCGCCAGCAGCCAGAGGACAGGGCCAGGATTTTCAGATACGCAGTATTTT.

In DNA form, the CDR3 reads TGTGCCAGCAGCTCGGCTATAGGGAGCGGTCCCCCCGGGTCCACAGATACGCAGTATTTT. It specifies CASSSAIGSGPPGSTDTQYF. The genes are TRBV5-4 and TRBJ2-3; D might be TRBD2 (5 bases). There are 20 residues in the CDR3. Germline CDR1 and CDR2: SGHNT and YYREEE (reference sequence). V was pared by 3 bases and J by 2 bases, with 28 bases between.

Worth noting for this clone: This same CDR3 is encoded by further DNA sequences in the sample. This sequence joins TRBV7-9 and TRBJ2-5; D gene unclear. V lost 1 base, J lost 0 bases, and 0 bases lay in between. This CDR3 has 12 residues. The germline V gene encodes CDR1 SEHNR and CDR2 FQNEAQ (reference sequence). The CDR3 DNA is TGTGCCAGCAGCTTAGACCAAGAGACCCAGTACTTC. This gives the protein CASSLDQETQYF.

The CDR3 nucleotides read TGTGCCAGCAGCACCCGGACCCTGACCTACGAGCAGTACTTC. The encoded protein is CASSTRTLTYEQYF. The rearrangement joins TRBV13 to TRBJ2-7; no clear D gene. The CDR3 totals 14 residues. The V gene lost 5 bases and the J gene lost 2 bases, with 13 bases spanning the gap. In germline, CDR1 is PRHDT, CDR2 FYEKMQ (reference sequence).

The chain combines TRBV9 with TRBJ1-1; D is unresolved. With 6 bases removed from V and 11 bases from J, the gap between germline ends came to 14 bases. The V gene's germline CDR1 is SGDLS and CDR2 YYNGEE. The CDR3 loop spans 11 amino acids. CDR3 loop: CASTPMLVAFF. As DNA, the CDR3 is TGTGCCAGCACTCCCATGCTTGTGGCTTTCTTT.

This clone has just a few counts. V is TRBV6-1 and J is TRBJ2-7, with 7 bases that match TRBD1. CDR3 length: 14 amino acids. V lost 4 bases, J lost 5 bases, and 8 bases stayed unmatched. CDR1 is MNHNS, CDR2 SASEGT, per germline. Here the CDR3 DNA reads TGTGCCAGCAGTGTCCTCGGCAGGGGGAACGAGCAGTACTTC. The encoded protein is CASSVLGRGNEQYF.

This chain uses TRBV6-1 with TRBJ2-1; 11 nucleotides agree with TRBD2. This CDR3 contains 15 residues. The V gene end was trimmed by 7 bases and the J gene end by 4 bases; junction bases not matched to a gene: 6. Germline V gives CDR1 MNHNS, CDR2 SASEGT. The CDR3 nucleotides read TGTGCCAGCACCGAACTAGCGGGGGCATACAATGAGCAGTTCTTC. Amino acid sequence: CASTELAGAYNEQFF.

This chain links TRBV27 with TRBJ2-3; D tentatively reads TRBD1 or TRBD2 (5 bases each). The CDR3 runs to 15 residues. Germline loops: CDR1 MNHEY, CDR2 SMNVEV (reference sequence). Trimming took off 3 bases at V and 0 bases at J, with 10 bases between the two ends. CDR3 region: CASSFVGASTDTQYF. The CDR3 nucleotides are TGTGCCAGCAGTTTCGTCGGGGCTAGCACAGATACGCAGTATTTT.

The chain joins TRBV27 to TRBJ1-1; 8 bases are shared with TRBD1. The CDR3 is 15 residues long. From germline, CDR1 is MNHEY and CDR2 SMNVEV (reference sequence). The trim removed 2 bases at V and 5 bases at J, leaving 7 bases unmatched. The CDR3: CASSLEWTGITEAFF. In nucleotides, the CDR3 is TGTGCCAGCAGTTTAGAATGGACAGGGATAACTGAAGCTTTCTTT.

The chain has TRBV7-2 and TRBJ2-3, with D possibly being TRBD2 (6 bases). Germline V lookup: CDR1 SGHTA, CDR2 FQGNSA. The CDR3 spans 15 residues. V was cut by 5 bases and J by 0 bases, with 12 bases left in between. The CDR3 loop is CASSDYGGSTDTQYF. The CDR3, as DNA: TGTGCCAGCAGCGACTACGGGGGTAGCACAGATACGCAGTATTTT.

V is TRBV4-1 and J is TRBJ1-2; D uncertain. Trimming shortened V by 4 bases and J by 3 bases, and 18 bases separated the two germline ends. The V gene's germline CDR1 is MGHRA and CDR2 YSYEKL. The CDR3 is 16 residues long. CDR3 in DNA: TGCGCCAGCAGCCCGTATTCCGGACCCAGCTACTATGGCTACACCTTC. It encodes CASSPYSGPSYYGYTF.

The rearrangement links TRBV5-5 to TRBJ2-1, with D possibly matching TRBD1 (5 bases). The CDR3 loop spans 15 amino acids. The germline V gene encodes CDR1 SGHKS and CDR2 YYEKEE (reference sequence). The V and J ends lost 4 bases and 7 bases respectively, with 18 bases between them. CDR3 bases: TGTGCCAGCAGCGCCCAGGGTCCCTTGGGGAATGAGCAGTTCTTC. Encoded protein: CASSAQGPLGNEQFF.